A selection of T cell receptor beta chains follows, all from one sample in a study of blood T cell repertoires in COVID-19. Libraries were prepared by immunoSEQ multiplex PCR; TCRdb keeps only in-frame clonotypes and omits some of them. The top ten hold 2.5% to 3.5% of the sample, which has 250,000 to 350,000 clones, roughly 91% seen once. Sequenced input: PBMCs or T cells enriched from blood (not recorded which). Source of these receptors: a woman aged 45-59 years who had been exposed to COVID-19. Both conserved end residues are part of each CDR3. The D gene is left open where the match is weak. Clone size, where shown, is once, few, many, or a class for clones that have expanded.

D gene,J gene,clone size,V gene,CDR3 protein,CDR3 DNA
-,TRBJ2-7,-,TRBV18,CASSPGATYEQYF,TGTGCCAGCTCACCGGGGGCCACCTACGAGCAGTACTTC
TRBD1,TRBJ1-2,few,TRBV19,CASSIPTRTGEHGYTF,TGTGCCAGTAGTATTCCTACCCGGACAGGGGAGCATGGCTACACCTTC
-,TRBJ1-4,-,TRBV5-4,CASSLSGLGEKLFF,TGTGCCAGCAGCTTAAGTGGGCTTGGTGAAAAACTGTTTTTT
-,TRBJ1-1,-,TRBV27,CASSFGGAEAFF,TGTGCCAGCAGTTTCGGGGGGGCTGAAGCTTTCTTT
TRBD1,TRBJ1-6,-,TRBV28,CATPAGTGFSPLHF,TGTGCCACCCCGGCCGGGACAGGGTTCTCACCCCTCCACTTT
-,TRBJ1-1,-,TRBV19,CASSPPLNTEAFF,TGTGCCAGTAGTCCCCCATTGAACACTGAAGCTTTCTTT
TRBD1,TRBJ1-3,-,TRBV3-1/TRBV3-2,CASSLQGSGNTIYF,TGTGCCAGCAGCCTACAGGGGTCTGGAAACACCATATATTTT
-,TRBJ2-7,-,TRBV1,CTSSQDPRSPPKRGSYEQYF,TGCACCAGCAGCCAAGATCCTCGCTCTCCGCCGAAGCGGGGATCCTACGAGCAGTACTTC
-,TRBJ2-5,-,TRBV19,CASSIFGWQETQYF,TGTGCCAGTAGTATTTTCGGGTGGCAAGAGACCCAGTACTTC
-,TRBJ1-4,-,TRBV15,CATSRGAAGEKLFF,TGTGCCACCAGCAGAGGGGCAGCGGGGGAAAAACTGTTTTTT
TRBD2,TRBJ2-7,-,TRBV6-5,CASSFSGPNYEQYF,TGTGCCAGCAGTTTTAGCGGGCCCAACTACGAGCAGTACTTC
TRBD1,TRBJ2-5,-,TRBV4-1,CASSQGRIGTGGGETQYF,TGCGCCAGCAGCCAAGGACGAATTGGGACAGGGGGCGGGGAGACCCAGTACTTC
-,TRBJ1-4,-,TRBV6-5,CASSLTPRGGHEKLFF,TGTGCCAGCAGTTTAACCCCCCGTGGTGGGCATGAAAAACTGTTTTTT
-,TRBJ1-2,-,TRBV9,CASSARWVEQGSNGYTF,TGTGCCAGCAGCGCCCGGTGGGTAGAACAGGGCTCCAATGGCTACACCTTC
TRBD1,TRBJ1-2,-,TRBV3-1/TRBV3-2,CASNLGTGRSYTF,TGTGCCAGCAACCTGGGGACAGGTCGGAGCTACACCTTC
-,TRBJ2-5,once,TRBV6-5,CASSFSQGGETQYF,TGTGCCAGCAGTTTTTCACAGGGGGGGGAGACCCAGTACTTC
-,TRBJ1-1,-,TRBV30,CAWRADLKTEAFF,TGTGCCTGGAGGGCCGATTTGAAAACTGAAGCTTTCTTT
TRBD1,TRBJ2-6,-,TRBV6-1,CASSEDTGAGANVLTF,TGTGCCAGCAGTGAAGACACAGGGGCTGGGGCCAACGTCCTGACTTTC
-,TRBJ1-5,-,TRBV19,CASRISGSSNQPQHF,TGTGCCAGTAGGATTTCAGGGTCCAGCAATCAGCCCCAGCATTTT
TRBD1,TRBJ2-7,-,TRBV2,CASRAISGQGPPYSYEQYF,TGTGCCAGCAGGGCCATTTCGGGACAGGGGCCACCATACTCCTACGAGCAGTACTTC
-,TRBJ1-1,-,TRBV9,CASSADQVTEAFF,TGTGCCAGCAGCGCAGACCAGGTCACTGAAGCTTTCTTT
-,TRBJ2-5,-,TRBV7-9,CASSLAGGRETQYF,TGTGCCAGCAGCTTAGCGGGGGGAAGAGAGACCCAGTACTTC
-,TRBJ2-2,-,TRBV5-1,CASSIGTLRNTGELFF,TGCGCCAGCAGCATCGGGACACTCCGTAACACCGGGGAGCTGTTTTTT
-,TRBJ2-2,-,TRBV29-1,CSVDSGGTGELFF,TGCAGCGTTGACTCCGGGGGCACCGGGGAGCTGTTTTTT
-,TRBJ1-2,-,TRBV21-1,CASSKNRGGYGYTF,TGTGCCAGCAGCAAAAACAGGGGAGGCTATGGCTACACCTTC
TRBD1,TRBJ1-1,-,TRBV2,CASETGLNTEAFF,TGTGCCAGCGAGACAGGGCTGAACACTGAAGCTTTCTTT
TRBD2,TRBJ2-7,-,TRBV5-1,CASSLGSSGGSYEQYF,TGCGCCAGCAGCTTGGGATCTAGCGGGGGGTCCTACGAGCAGTACTTC
-,TRBJ1-3,-,TRBV5-1,CASSQFSGDSGNTIYF,TGCGCCAGCAGCCAGTTCTCAGGGGACTCTGGAAACACCATATATTTT
TRBD1,TRBJ1-2,-,TRBV5-1,CASRPRQGASYGYTF,TGCGCCAGCAGACCGCGACAGGGGGCGAGCTATGGCTACACCTTC
-,TRBJ2-4,-,TRBV6-5,CASSSGEKNIQYF,TGTGCCAGCAGCTCGGGTGAAAAAAACATTCAGTACTTC
-,TRBJ1-1,-,TRBV6-5,CASSYSGRMNTEAFF,TGTGCCAGCAGTTACTCTGGGAGGATGAACACTGAAGCTTTCTTT
TRBD1,TRBJ2-7,-,TRBV28,CASRQGRTGWHEQYF,TGTGCCAGCCGCCAAGGTAGGACAGGGTGGCACGAGCAGTACTTC
-,TRBJ1-5,-,TRBV6-1,CASSDWQGNYQPQHF,TGTGCCAGCAGTGATTGGCAGGGGAATTACCAGCCCCAGCATTTT
TRBD1,TRBJ1-2,-,TRBV5-8,CASSLRIRDRELGYTF,TGTGCCAGCAGCTTGAGGATCCGGGACAGGGAGCTTGGCTACACCTTC
-,TRBJ2-2,-,TRBV29-1,CSVKLREGMTGELFF,TGCAGCGTTAAACTGAGGGAAGGAATGACCGGGGAGCTGTTTTTT